This T cell receptor beta chain stems from a study of blood T cell repertoires in COVID-19. Study-wide context: In each case, the material was cDNA or gDNA derived from T cells, B-cell-depleted T cells, or PBMCs.

In the original analysis: For nucleated cells, counts were estimated from reference gene primer amplification. The protocol was immunoSEQ multiplex PCR, while the TCRdb copy is restricted to in-frame clones and leaves out a portion. V and J calls and clone size come straight from that table; D and trimming were deduced from the DNA. The data hold approximately 120,000 clones, with around 82% observed a single time. The V gene lost 4 bases and the J gene lost 3 bases, with 13 bases spanning the gap. CDR3 length: 14 residues. Germline loops: CDR1 SGHDT, CDR2 YYEEEE. This TCR derives from a woman aged 50 to 60 with acute or convalescent COVID-19. This chain uses TRBV5-6 with TRBJ2-5; D unresolved. The sequenced sample consisted of peripheral blood. The CDR3 region is CASSVLTTKETQYF. In DNA form, the CDR3 reads TGTGCCAGCAGCGTCCTCACAACCAAAGAGACCCAGTACTTC.